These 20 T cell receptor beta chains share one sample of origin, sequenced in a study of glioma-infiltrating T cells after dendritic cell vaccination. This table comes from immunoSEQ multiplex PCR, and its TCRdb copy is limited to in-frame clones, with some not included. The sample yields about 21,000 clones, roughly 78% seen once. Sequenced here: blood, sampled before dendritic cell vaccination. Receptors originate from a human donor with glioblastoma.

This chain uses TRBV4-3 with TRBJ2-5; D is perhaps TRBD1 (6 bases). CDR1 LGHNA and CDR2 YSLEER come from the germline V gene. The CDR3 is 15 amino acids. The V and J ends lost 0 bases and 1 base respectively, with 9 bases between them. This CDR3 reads CASSQDRGTQETQYF. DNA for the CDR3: TGCGCCAGCAGCCAAGACAGGGGTACCCAAGAGACCCAGTACTTC.

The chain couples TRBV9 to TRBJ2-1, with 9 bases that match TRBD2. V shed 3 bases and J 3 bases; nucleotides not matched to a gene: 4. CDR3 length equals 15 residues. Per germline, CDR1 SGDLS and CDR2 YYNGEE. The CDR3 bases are TGTGCCAGCAGCGACCGACTAGCGGACTACAATGAGCAGTTCTTC. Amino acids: CASSDRLADYNEQFF.

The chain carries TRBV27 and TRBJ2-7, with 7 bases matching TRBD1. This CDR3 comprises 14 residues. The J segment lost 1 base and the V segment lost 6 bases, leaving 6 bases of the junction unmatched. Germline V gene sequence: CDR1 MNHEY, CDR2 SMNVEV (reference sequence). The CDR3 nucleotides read TGTGCCAGCAGACTACAGGGGTGGTCCTACGAGCAGTACTTC. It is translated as CASRLQGWSYEQYF.

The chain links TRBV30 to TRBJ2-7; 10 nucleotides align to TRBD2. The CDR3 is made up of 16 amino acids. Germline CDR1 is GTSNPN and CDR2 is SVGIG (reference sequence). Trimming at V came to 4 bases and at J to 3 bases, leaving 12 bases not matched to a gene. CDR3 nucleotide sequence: TGTGCCTGGATCCCACAAGAGCTAGCGGGAGACTACGAGCAGTACTTC. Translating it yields CAWIPQELAGDYEQYF.

The CDR3 loop is CASSQYQETQYF. The CDR3 DNA reads TGTGCCAGCAGTCAATACCAAGAGACCCAGTACTTC. The chain joins TRBV27 to TRBJ2-5; D unresolved. The CDR3 is 12 residues long. V lost 5 bases and J 0 bases, leaving 4 bases between the germline ends. Germline V lookup: CDR1 MNHEY, CDR2 SMNVEV (reference sequence).

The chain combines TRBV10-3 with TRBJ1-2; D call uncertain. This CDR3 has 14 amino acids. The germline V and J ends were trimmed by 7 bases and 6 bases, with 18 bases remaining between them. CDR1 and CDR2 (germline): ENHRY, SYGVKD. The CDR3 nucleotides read TGTGCCATCACCCCATCCCGGGATGGTGATGGCTACACCTTC. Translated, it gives CAITPSRDGDGYTF.

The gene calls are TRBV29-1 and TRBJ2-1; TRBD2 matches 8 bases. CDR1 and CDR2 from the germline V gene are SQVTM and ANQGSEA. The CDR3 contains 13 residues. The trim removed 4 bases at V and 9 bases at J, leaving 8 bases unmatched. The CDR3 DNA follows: TGCAGCGTTGGACTAGCGTTCCTCAGTGAGCAGTTCTTC. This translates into CSVGLAFLSEQFF.

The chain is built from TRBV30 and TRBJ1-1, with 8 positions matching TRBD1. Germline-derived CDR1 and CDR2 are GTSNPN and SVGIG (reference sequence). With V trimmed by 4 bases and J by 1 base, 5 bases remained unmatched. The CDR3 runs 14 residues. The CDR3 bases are TGTGCCTGGAATCAGGGGGCTGGGAACACTGAAGCTTTCTTT. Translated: CAWNQGAGNTEAFF.

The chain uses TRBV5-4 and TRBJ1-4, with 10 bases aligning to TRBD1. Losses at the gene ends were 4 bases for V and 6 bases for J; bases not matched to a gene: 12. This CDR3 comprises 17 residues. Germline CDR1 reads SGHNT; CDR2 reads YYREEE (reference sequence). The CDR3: CASSPRDRGEDHEKLFF. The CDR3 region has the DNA TGTGCCAGCAGCCCCCGGGACAGGGGCGAAGATCATGAAAAACTGTTTTTT.

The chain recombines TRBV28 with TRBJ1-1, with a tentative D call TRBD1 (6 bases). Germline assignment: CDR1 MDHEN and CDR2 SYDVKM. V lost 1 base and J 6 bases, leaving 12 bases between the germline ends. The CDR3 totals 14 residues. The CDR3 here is CASSLYGPGAEAFF. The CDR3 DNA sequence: TGTGCCAGCAGTTTATACGGGCCAGGGGCTGAAGCTTTCTTT.

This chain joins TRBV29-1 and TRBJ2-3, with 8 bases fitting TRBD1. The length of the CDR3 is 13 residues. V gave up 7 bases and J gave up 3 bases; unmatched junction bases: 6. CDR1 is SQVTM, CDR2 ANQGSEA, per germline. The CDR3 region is CSAPGGATDTQYF. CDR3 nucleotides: TGCAGCGCTCCAGGGGGCGCGACAGATACGCAGTATTTT.

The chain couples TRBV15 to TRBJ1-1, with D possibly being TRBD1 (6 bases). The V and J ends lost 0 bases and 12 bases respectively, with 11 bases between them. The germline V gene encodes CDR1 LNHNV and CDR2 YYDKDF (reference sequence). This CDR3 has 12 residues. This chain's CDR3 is CATSRDLQGTFF. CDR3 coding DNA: TGTGCCACCAGCAGAGATCTGCAGGGGACTTTCTTT.

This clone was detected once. This chain's CDR3 is CASSEEGQGGQPQHF. The CDR3 DNA reads as TGTGCCAGCAGTGAAGAGGGACAGGGGGGTCAGCCCCAGCATTTT. V usage is TRBV6-1 and J usage is TRBJ1-5; 11 positions match TRBD1. Germline V gene lookup returns CDR1 MNHNS and CDR2 SASEGT. V gave up 1 base and J gave up 6 bases; unmatched junction bases: 2. This CDR3 spans 15 amino acids.

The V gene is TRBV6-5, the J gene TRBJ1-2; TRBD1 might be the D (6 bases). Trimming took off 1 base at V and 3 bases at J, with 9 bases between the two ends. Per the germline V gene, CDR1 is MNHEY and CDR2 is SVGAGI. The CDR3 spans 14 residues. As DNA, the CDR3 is TGTGCCAGCAGTTACTTACAGGGAGACTATGGCTACACCTTC. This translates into CASSYLQGDYGYTF.

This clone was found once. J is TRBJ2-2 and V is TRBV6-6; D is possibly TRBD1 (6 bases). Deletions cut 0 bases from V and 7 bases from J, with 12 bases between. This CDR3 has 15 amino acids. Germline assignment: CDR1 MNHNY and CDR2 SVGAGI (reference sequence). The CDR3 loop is CASSYSRGSSGELFF. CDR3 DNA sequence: TGTGCCAGCAGTTACTCGAGGGGGTCTAGCGGGGAGCTGTTTTTT.

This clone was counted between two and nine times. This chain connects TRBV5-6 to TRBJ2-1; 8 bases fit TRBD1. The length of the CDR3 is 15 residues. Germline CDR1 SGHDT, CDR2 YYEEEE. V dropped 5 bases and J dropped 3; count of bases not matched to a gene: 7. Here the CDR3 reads CASRMPGQDYNEQFF. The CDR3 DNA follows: TGTGCCAGCAGGATGCCGGGACAGGACTACAATGAGCAGTTCTTC.

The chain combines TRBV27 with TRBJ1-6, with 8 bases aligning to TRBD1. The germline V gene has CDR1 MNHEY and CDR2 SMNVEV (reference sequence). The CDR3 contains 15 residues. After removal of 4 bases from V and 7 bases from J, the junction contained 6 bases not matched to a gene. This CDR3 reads CASSSPGTGNSPLHF. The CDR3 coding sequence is TGTGCCAGCAGTTCCCCCGGGACAGGAAATTCACCCCTCCACTTT.

This chain's CDR3 is CASSPGLSVTYEQYF. CDR3 sequence (DNA): TGTGCCAGCAGTCCGGGACTATCTGTCACCTACGAGCAGTACTTC. The chain links TRBV6-5 to TRBJ2-7, with 7 nucleotides matching TRBD2. This CDR3 comprises 15 residues. V gave up 5 bases and J gave up 2 bases; unmatched junction bases: 9. Germline V gives CDR1 MNHEY, CDR2 SVGAGI.

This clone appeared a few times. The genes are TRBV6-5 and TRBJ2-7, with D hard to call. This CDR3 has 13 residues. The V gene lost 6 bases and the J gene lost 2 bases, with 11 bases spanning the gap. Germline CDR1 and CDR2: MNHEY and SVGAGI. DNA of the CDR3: TGTGCCAGCAGCAACACATTTACCTACGAGCAGTACTTC. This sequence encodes CASSNTFTYEQYF.

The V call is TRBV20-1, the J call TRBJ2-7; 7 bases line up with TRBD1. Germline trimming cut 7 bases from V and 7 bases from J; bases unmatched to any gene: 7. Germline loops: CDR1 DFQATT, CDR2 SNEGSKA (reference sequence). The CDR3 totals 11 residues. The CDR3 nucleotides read TGCAGTGTAGACAGGGCTGGAGAGCAGTACTTC. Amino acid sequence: CSVDRAGEQYF.